Listed below are T cell receptor beta chains from one sample, sequenced in a study of OX40 agonist ivuxolimab in advanced cancers. TCRdb's copy holds only in-frame clones and misses some; the assay was immunoSEQ multiplex PCR. Of just under 65,000 clones in the sample, 75% to 95% are singletons; the top ten hold about 4.8%. The sequenced sample was CD4+ or CD8+ T cells sorted from blood, obtained in a trial of the OX40 agonist ivuxolimab. Receptor source: an adult with an advanced solid tumor such as melanoma, head and neck, liver or kidney cancer. Both conserved end residues are part of each CDR3. The order of the fields is clone size, D gene, V gene, J gene, CDR3 protein, CDR3 DNA. D genes are given only for firm matches. Size values are once, few and many counts, or a class for expanded clones, and some rows have none.

abundance: -
d_gene: -
v_gene: TRBV27
j_gene: TRBJ2-1
CDR3aa: CASSPGSYNEQFF
CDR3nt: TGTGCCAGCAGTCCAGGGTCCTACAATGAGCAGTTCTTC

abundance: -
d_gene: TRBD1
v_gene: TRBV6-5
j_gene: TRBJ1-3
CDR3aa: CASSFAQTGSGNTIYF
CDR3nt: TGTGCCAGCAGTTTTGCCCAGACAGGGTCTGGAAACACCATATATTTT

abundance: -
d_gene: -
v_gene: TRBV6-1
j_gene: TRBJ2-3
CDR3aa: CASSLGGDTQYF
CDR3nt: TGTGCCAGCAGCCTGGGTGGGGATACGCAGTATTTT

abundance: -
d_gene: -
v_gene: TRBV28
j_gene: TRBJ2-2
CDR3aa: CASTLRATNTGELFF
CDR3nt: TGTGCCAGCACCCTACGGGCTACGAACACCGGGGAGCTGTTTTTT

abundance: -
d_gene: -
v_gene: TRBV28
j_gene: TRBJ1-2
CDR3aa: CASSLNPGRGPRLCTF
CDR3nt: TGTGCCAGCAGTTTGAACCCCGGGAGAGGCCCTAGGCTCTGCACCTTC

abundance: -
d_gene: -
v_gene: TRBV6-5
j_gene: TRBJ2-3
CDR3aa: CASSGLATSTDTQYF
CDR3nt: TGTGCCAGCAGTGGCTTAGCGACTAGCACAGATACGCAGTATTTT

abundance: -
d_gene: -
v_gene: TRBV15
j_gene: TRBJ2-3
CDR3aa: CATSRDISSRATDTQYF
CDR3nt: TGTGCCACCAGCAGAGATATAAGTTCTCGAGCGACAGATACGCAGTATTTT

abundance: -
d_gene: TRBD1
v_gene: TRBV28
j_gene: TRBJ1-2
CDR3aa: CASSSLGTGGKGYTF
CDR3nt: TGTGCCAGCAGTTCTTTAGGGACAGGGGGCAAGGGCTACACCTTC

abundance: -
d_gene: -
v_gene: TRBV5-1
j_gene: TRBJ2-5
CDR3aa: CASSLEASLRTQYF
CDR3nt: TGCGCCAGCAGCTTGGAGGCTAGCTTAAGGACCCAGTACTTC

abundance: -
d_gene: -
v_gene: TRBV11-1
j_gene: TRBJ1-1
CDR3aa: CASSLWTGLSTPGAFF
CDR3nt: TGTGCCAGCAGCTTATGGACGGGACTCTCTACCCCTGGAGCTTTCTTT

abundance: -
d_gene: TRBD1
v_gene: TRBV27
j_gene: TRBJ1-6
CDR3aa: CASRMGQNNSPLHF
CDR3nt: TGTGCCAGCAGGATGGGACAGAATAATTCACCCCTCCACTTT

abundance: -
d_gene: -
v_gene: TRBV11-3
j_gene: TRBJ2-7
CDR3aa: CASSLNSGRGPAEQYF
CDR3nt: TGTGCCAGCAGCTTAAATTCGGGCAGGGGCCCCGCCGAGCAGTACTTC

abundance: -
d_gene: -
v_gene: TRBV7-8
j_gene: TRBJ2-6
CDR3aa: CASSLAAGANVLTF
CDR3nt: TGTGCCAGCAGCTTAGCAGCTGGGGCCAACGTCCTGACTTTC

abundance: -
d_gene: -
v_gene: TRBV9
j_gene: TRBJ1-3
CDR3aa: CASNLSSGNTIYF
CDR3nt: TGTGCCAGCAATCTGAGCTCTGGAAACACCATATATTTT

abundance: -
d_gene: -
v_gene: TRBV7-3
j_gene: TRBJ1-2
CDR3aa: CASSLTGGPSQSSGYTF
CDR3nt: TGTGCCAGCAGCTTAACGGGGGGCCCTTCCCAAAGCTCTGGCTACACCTTC

abundance: -
d_gene: -
v_gene: TRBV28
j_gene: TRBJ2-7
CDR3aa: CASIEIYEQYF
CDR3nt: TGTGCCAGCATCGAAATCTACGAGCAGTACTTC

abundance: -
d_gene: -
v_gene: TRBV30
j_gene: TRBJ2-7
CDR3aa: CAWSIAGSTYEQYF
CDR3nt: TGTGCCTGGAGTATCGCAGGGAGCACCTACGAGCAGTACTTC

abundance: -
d_gene: -
v_gene: TRBV9
j_gene: TRBJ2-3
CDR3aa: CASDGGRDTDTQYF
CDR3nt: TGTGCCAGCGACGGAGGCCGGGACACAGATACGCAGTATTTT

abundance: -
d_gene: -
v_gene: TRBV11-2
j_gene: TRBJ2-1
CDR3aa: CASNRYSYNEQFF
CDR3nt: TGTGCCAGCAACAGATACTCCTACAATGAGCAGTTCTTC

abundance: once
d_gene: -
v_gene: TRBV9
j_gene: TRBJ2-7
CDR3aa: CASSGAPSYEQYF
CDR3nt: TGTGCCAGCAGCGGTGCACCCTCCTACGAGCAGTACTTC

abundance: -
d_gene: TRBD1
v_gene: TRBV28
j_gene: TRBJ2-7
CDR3aa: CASSRVQGYEQYF
CDR3nt: TGTGCCAGCAGCCGAGTACAGGGGTACGAGCAGTACTTC

abundance: -
d_gene: TRBD2
v_gene: TRBV25-1
j_gene: TRBJ2-2
CDR3aa: CASKASGSWTGELFF
CDR3nt: TGTGCCAGCAAGGCTAGCGGGAGTTGGACCGGGGAGCTGTTTTTT

abundance: -
d_gene: -
v_gene: TRBV18
j_gene: TRBJ1-4
CDR3aa: CASSPRNGEDEKLFF
CDR3nt: TGTGCCAGCTCACCACGGAATGGGGAGGATGAAAAACTGTTTTTT

abundance: -
d_gene: TRBD2
v_gene: TRBV5-1
j_gene: TRBJ2-4
CDR3aa: CASSLEGTSGSSFQYF
CDR3nt: TGCGCCAGCAGCTTGGAGGGGACTAGCGGGAGCTCCTTTCAGTACTTC

abundance: -
d_gene: -
v_gene: TRBV27
j_gene: TRBJ1-5
CDR3aa: CASSLRWQGSSNQPQHF
CDR3nt: TGTGCCAGCAGTTTAAGGTGGCAGGGAAGTAGCAATCAGCCCCAGCATTTT

abundance: -
d_gene: -
v_gene: TRBV15
j_gene: TRBJ2-4
CDR3aa: CATSSLQGTAKNIQYF
CDR3nt: TGTGCCACCAGCAGCCTACAGGGAACGGCCAAAAACATTCAGTACTTC

abundance: -
d_gene: -
v_gene: TRBV6-5
j_gene: TRBJ2-3
CDR3aa: CASSYFGGTDTQYF
CDR3nt: TGTGCCAGCAGTTACTTTGGTGGTACAGATACGCAGTATTTT

abundance: -
d_gene: -
v_gene: TRBV29-1
j_gene: TRBJ2-5
CDR3aa: CSVASRIGETQYF
CDR3nt: TGCAGCGTTGCGTCCCGGATCGGGGAGACCCAGTACTTC

abundance: -
d_gene: -
v_gene: TRBV28
j_gene: TRBJ2-7
CDR3aa: CASLSSGSNEQYF
CDR3nt: TGTGCCAGCCTGAGTAGCGGAAGTAACGAGCAGTACTTC

abundance: -
d_gene: -
v_gene: TRBV5-1
j_gene: TRBJ2-1
CDR3aa: CASSAQGNEQFF
CDR3nt: TGCGCCAGCAGCGCCCAGGGGAATGAGCAGTTCTTC

abundance: -
d_gene: -
v_gene: TRBV29-1
j_gene: TRBJ1-5
CDR3aa: CSVEGRGSSGNQPQHF
CDR3nt: TGCAGCGTTGAAGGACGAGGGAGTAGCGGCAATCAGCCCCAGCATTTT

abundance: few
d_gene: TRBD1
v_gene: TRBV28
j_gene: TRBJ2-1
CDR3aa: CASSSGTGFLGAGNEQFF
CDR3nt: TGTGCCAGCAGTTCCGGGACAGGGTTCTTAGGGGCAGGGAATGAGCAGTTCTTC

abundance: -
d_gene: TRBD1
v_gene: TRBV6-5
j_gene: TRBJ2-7
CDR3aa: CASSYGTGDGSYEQYF
CDR3nt: TGTGCCAGCAGTTACGGGACAGGGGATGGTTCCTACGAGCAGTACTTC

abundance: -
d_gene: -
v_gene: TRBV6-4
j_gene: TRBJ1-2
CDR3aa: CASSRLTGSYGYTF
CDR3nt: TGTGCCAGCAGTCGATTAACGGGGAGCTATGGCTACACCTTC

abundance: -
d_gene: TRBD1
v_gene: TRBV27
j_gene: TRBJ2-7
CDR3aa: CASSLGQGDSYEQYF
CDR3nt: TGTGCCAGCAGTCTAGGACAGGGGGACTCCTACGAGCAGTACTTC

abundance: -
d_gene: -
v_gene: TRBV6-5
j_gene: TRBJ1-5
CDR3aa: CASSGGNQPQHF
CDR3nt: TGTGCCAGCAGTGGCGGCAATCAGCCCCAGCATTTT

abundance: few
d_gene: -
v_gene: TRBV28
j_gene: TRBJ1-1
CDR3aa: CASSLILNTEAFF
CDR3nt: TGTGCCAGCAGTCTAATCTTGAACACTGAAGCTTTCTTT

abundance: once
d_gene: TRBD1
v_gene: TRBV30
j_gene: TRBJ1-5
CDR3aa: CAYDRGPNQPQHF
CDR3nt: TGTGCCTACGACAGGGGTCCCAATCAGCCCCAGCATTTT

abundance: -
d_gene: -
v_gene: TRBV7-2
j_gene: TRBJ2-6
CDR3aa: CASSLALTSSGANVLTF
CDR3nt: TGTGCCAGCAGCTTAGCGCTTACCAGCTCTGGGGCCAACGTCCTGACTTTC

abundance: -
d_gene: -
v_gene: TRBV5-8
j_gene: TRBJ2-5
CDR3aa: CASTTRLRETQYF
CDR3nt: TGTGCCAGCACCACCCGGTTGCGAGAGACCCAGTACTTC

abundance: -
d_gene: -
v_gene: TRBV6-1
j_gene: TRBJ1-1
CDR3aa: CASSPGPANTEAFF
CDR3nt: TGTGCCAGCAGTCCGGGCCCAGCGAACACTGAAGCTTTCTTT

abundance: -
d_gene: TRBD1
v_gene: TRBV7-9
j_gene: TRBJ2-5
CDR3aa: CASSYRQGRLETQYF
CDR3nt: TGTGCCAGCAGCTATCGACAGGGGAGACTTGAGACCCAGTACTTC

abundance: -
d_gene: -
v_gene: TRBV6-5
j_gene: TRBJ2-7
CDR3aa: CASSYPTGDSEQYF
CDR3nt: TGTGCCAGCAGTTACCCGACAGGAGACTCCGAGCAGTACTTC

abundance: few
d_gene: -
v_gene: TRBV9
j_gene: TRBJ2-1
CDR3aa: CASSVRGVASSYNEQFF
CDR3nt: TGTGCCAGCAGCGTACGCGGTGTGGCGAGCTCCTACAATGAGCAGTTCTTC

abundance: -
d_gene: -
v_gene: TRBV6-4
j_gene: TRBJ2-7
CDR3aa: CASLGIWYEQYF
CDR3nt: TGTGCCAGCTTGGGGATATGGTACGAGCAGTACTTC

abundance: once
d_gene: TRBD1
v_gene: TRBV11-2
j_gene: TRBJ1-2
CDR3aa: CASSSLTGPNYGYTF
CDR3nt: TGTGCCAGCAGCTCCCTGACAGGGCCTAACTATGGCTACACCTTC

abundance: -
d_gene: TRBD2
v_gene: TRBV19
j_gene: TRBJ2-7
CDR3aa: CASSSIAGGTGEQYF
CDR3nt: TGTGCCAGTAGTTCAATAGCGGGAGGGACGGGGGAGCAGTACTTC

abundance: -
d_gene: -
v_gene: TRBV6-5
j_gene: TRBJ2-3
CDR3aa: CASSYSRRDERDF
CDR3nt: TGTGCCAGCAGTTACTCGAGGCGGGATGAGAGGGATTTT

abundance: -
d_gene: TRBD2
v_gene: TRBV5-1
j_gene: TRBJ2-1
CDR3aa: CASSFGTSGRVPLLNNEQFF
CDR3nt: TGCGCCAGCAGTTTCGGGACTAGCGGGAGGGTGCCCCTCCTTAACAATGAGCAGTTCTTC

abundance: -
d_gene: -
v_gene: TRBV30
j_gene: TRBJ1-4
CDR3aa: CAWSTGEGSEKLFF
CDR3nt: TGTGCCTGGAGTACGGGGGAGGGCTCTGAAAAACTGTTTTTT

abundance: -
d_gene: -
v_gene: TRBV27
j_gene: TRBJ1-2
CDR3aa: CASRPGHANYGYTF
CDR3nt: TGTGCCAGCAGACCGGGACACGCTAACTATGGCTACACCTTC

abundance: -
d_gene: TRBD1
v_gene: TRBV6-1
j_gene: TRBJ2-7
CDR3aa: CASTPGQGAYEQYF
CDR3nt: TGTGCCAGCACTCCGGGACAGGGTGCCTACGAGCAGTACTTC

abundance: -
d_gene: -
v_gene: TRBV5-1
j_gene: TRBJ1-1
CDR3aa: CASSFSDTEAFF
CDR3nt: TGCGCCAGCAGCTTCTCCGACACTGAAGCTTTCTTT

abundance: -
d_gene: TRBD1
v_gene: TRBV6-1
j_gene: TRBJ2-7
CDR3aa: CASKPDRGAYEQYF
CDR3nt: TGTGCCAGCAAACCTGACAGGGGCGCCTACGAGCAGTACTTC

abundance: -
d_gene: -
v_gene: TRBV11-2
j_gene: TRBJ2-2
CDR3aa: CASSLNAGELFF
CDR3nt: TGTGCCAGCAGCCTAAACGCCGGGGAGCTGTTTTTT

abundance: -
d_gene: TRBD1
v_gene: TRBV5-4
j_gene: TRBJ1-2
CDR3aa: CARTLRDRGRNGYTF
CDR3nt: TGTGCCAGAACCCTCCGGGACAGGGGGCGGAATGGCTACACCTTC

abundance: -
d_gene: -
v_gene: TRBV7-7
j_gene: TRBJ2-2
CDR3aa: CASSPGTQITGELFF
CDR3nt: TGTGCTAGCAGCCCCGGGACACAGATCACCGGGGAGCTGTTTTTT

abundance: few
d_gene: -
v_gene: TRBV29-1
j_gene: TRBJ2-7
CDR3aa: CSVQGLSSYEQYF
CDR3nt: TGCAGCGTACAGGGTTTATCCTCTTACGAGCAGTACTTC